The T cell receptor beta chain under discussion was sequenced for a study of T cell responses to AZD1222 COVID-19 vaccine. Sequencing was performed with immunoSEQ multiplex PCR; in TCRdb, only in-frame clones are kept and a portion is missing. The sample has fewer than 200,000 clones, roughly 92% seen once. CDR1 and CDR2 from the germline V gene are SGDLS and YYNGEE. V was shortened by 0 bases and J by 4 bases, with 16 bases between the two germline ends. CDR3 length: 16 amino acids. The chain uses TRBV9 and TRBJ1-1; no firm D call. The receptor's source is an adult in good health. The sequenced sample was peripheral blood, obtained on day 0 of AZD1222 vaccination. CDR3 residues: CASSVGERIRGTEAFF. The DNA of the CDR3 is TGTGCCAGCAGCGTAGGAGAGAGGATCAGAGGCACTGAAGCTTTCTTT.